Listed here are 20 T cell receptor beta chains from one sample, sequenced in a study of glioma-infiltrating T cells after dendritic cell vaccination. Sample time point: after dendritic cell vaccination, including at tumor progression/relapse. Using immunoSEQ multiplex PCR, the repertoire was profiled, and TCRdb retains in-frame clones only, with some absent. The table includes tens of thousands of clones, roughly 86% detected once. The input for sequencing was blood, taken after dendritic cell vaccination. These receptors were collected from a human donor with glioblastoma.

The chain couples TRBV5-4 to TRBJ2-3, with 11 bases aligning to TRBD2. The germline CDR1 and CDR2 sequences are SGHNT and YYREEE (reference sequence). This CDR3 comprises 17 residues. Trimming cost V 0 bases and J 4 bases; bases outside gene matches: 7. The CDR3 loop reads CASSLETSGAGPDTQYF. The CDR3 nucleotides read TGTGCCAGCAGCTTGGAGACTAGCGGGGCGGGGCCAGATACGCAGTATTTT.

The chain employs TRBV15 and TRBJ2-5; 8 nucleotides agree with TRBD1. V shed 1 base, J shed 5 bases, and the junction held 3 bases outside the gene matches. The germline V gene encodes CDR1 LNHNV and CDR2 YYDKDF (reference sequence). The CDR3 is made up of 14 amino acids. For the CDR3, the DNA is TGTGCCACCAGCAGAGGACAGGGGTTGGAGACCCAGTACTTC. This gives the protein CATSRGQGLETQYF.

V and J are TRBV7-2 and TRBJ2-1; 7 bases are shared with TRBD1. Germline assignment: CDR1 SGHTA and CDR2 FQGNSA. CDR3 length: 13 residues. Losses at the gene ends were 5 bases for V and 7 bases for J; bases not matched to a gene: 5. The CDR3 DNA sequence: TGTGCCAGCAGCGCGGACAGGTCGAATGAGCAGTTCTTC. Residues: CASSADRSNEQFF.

The rearrangement uses TRBV19 and TRBJ1-2; 12 bases map to TRBD1. Germline V CDR1 and CDR2: LNHDA, SQIVND (reference sequence). The CDR3 is made up of 16 amino acids. Trimming removed 5 bases from V and 6 bases from J; junction bases left unmatched: 10. The CDR3 loop reads CASSGGQGAVHDGYTF. The CDR3 region has the DNA TGTGCCAGTAGTGGGGGACAGGGGGCGGTCCACGATGGCTACACCTTC.

The J gene is TRBJ1-2, the V gene TRBV19; TRBD1 aligns across 10 bases. With 6 bases clipped from V and 6 bases from J, the junction kept 4 bases outside the gene matches. The CDR3 covers 13 residues. Germline CDR1 and CDR2: LNHDA and SQIVND (reference sequence). The CDR3 DNA reads TGTGCCAGTAGGACCGGGACAGGGGATGGCTACACCTTC. Amino acids: CASRTGTGDGYTF.

The CDR3 reads CASSYSSDYEQYF. Written as DNA, the CDR3 is TGTGCCAGCAGTTACAGCAGCGACTACGAGCAGTACTTC. The chain recombines TRBV6-6 with TRBJ2-7; D gene uncertain. V lost 2 bases and J lost 3, with 8 bases in between. Looked up from germline, CDR1 is MNHNY and CDR2 is SVGAGI (reference sequence). CDR3 length: 13 residues.

The chain recombines TRBV4-3 with TRBJ2-2; TRBD2 agrees at 7 bases. This CDR3 contains 14 residues. V shed 7 bases, J shed 2 bases, and the junction held 4 bases outside the gene matches. Germline lookup yields CDR1 LGHNA and CDR2 YSLEER. CDR3 coding DNA: TGCGCCAGCACCATGACTAGCAACACCGGGGAGCTGTTTTTT. Amino acids: CASTMTSNTGELFF.

The chain couples TRBV19 to TRBJ1-5; TRBD1 might be the D (5 bases). The germline CDR1 and CDR2 sequences are LNHDA and SQIVND (reference sequence). CDR3 length equals 14 residues. Trimming cost V 1 base and J 7 bases, with 11 bases left between them. The CDR3 sequence is CASSIGLGGQPQHF. The CDR3 region has the DNA TGTGCCAGTAGTATAGGTTTGGGGGGGCAGCCCCAGCATTTT.

This rearrangement joins TRBV19 to TRBJ1-4, with D possibly matching TRBD1 (5 bases). The V gene's germline CDR1 is LNHDA and CDR2 SQIVND (reference sequence). The ends were cut back, 5 bases at V and 8 bases at J, with 15 bases in the middle. This CDR3 has 14 residues. The CDR3 region is CASSPGGYFEKLFF. The DNA for the CDR3 is TGTGCCAGTAGTCCTGGGGGGTACTTCGAAAAACTGTTTTTT.

CDR3 protein: CASSHGQGLSYEQYF. The CDR3, as DNA: TGTGCCAGCAGCCACGGACAGGGCCTCTCCTACGAGCAGTACTTC. The J gene is TRBJ2-7, the V gene TRBV6-5; 8 bases map to TRBD1. Germline CDR1 reads MNHEY; CDR2 reads SVGAGI. V lost 6 bases and J lost 0; bases outside the gene matches: 7. The CDR3 is 15 amino acids.

The chain combines TRBV7-9 with TRBJ1-2, with TRBD1 identical over 8 bases. Germline CDR1 SEHNR, CDR2 FQNEAQ (reference sequence). The CDR3 has 13 amino acids. The junction had 8 bases not matched to a gene; V was cut back by 4 bases and J by 10 bases. The CDR3 loop reads CASSSEGQGAYTF. The CDR3 DNA sequence: TGTGCCAGCAGCTCCGAAGGACAGGGTGCCTACACCTTC.

A single count supports this clone. This chain links TRBV6-5 with TRBJ1-2; maybe TRBD1 (5 bases). The CDR3 runs 13 residues. Germline CDR1 reads MNHEY; CDR2 reads SVGAGI. Between the trimmed V and J ends, which lost 6 bases and 4 bases, there was a span of 12 bases. The CDR3, as DNA: TGTGCCAGCAGGGCCACAGGCCTCTATGGCTACACCTTC. Encoded protein: CASRATGLYGYTF.

This chain joins TRBV5-1 and TRBJ2-2, with D possibly being TRBD1 (6 bases). From germline, CDR1 is SGHRS and CDR2 YFSETQ. The CDR3 sequence is 15 residues long. V lost 0 bases, J lost 3 bases, and 9 bases lay in between. In DNA, the CDR3 is TGCGCCAGCAGCTTGGCGGCAGGGGACACCGGGGAGCTGTTTTTT. As protein: CASSLAAGDTGELFF.

J is TRBJ2-7 and V is TRBV7-6, with TRBD2 as a possible D gene (5 bases). V was trimmed by 5 bases and J by 4 bases, leaving 15 bases between them. The CDR3 covers 14 residues. CDR1 SGHVS and CDR2 FNYEAQ come from the germline V gene. The CDR3 protein is CASSASGGPYEQYF. Here the CDR3 DNA reads TGTGCCAGCAGCGCGAGCGGTGGACCTTACGAGCAGTACTTC.

A note on this clone: Other DNA sequences within the sample encode an identical CDR3. The chain uses TRBV6-1 and TRBJ1-2; 7 nucleotides agree with TRBD1. CDR1 MNHNS and CDR2 SASEGT come from the germline V gene. With 8 bases clipped from V and 6 bases from J, the junction kept 12 bases outside the gene matches. The length of the CDR3 is 14 residues. In DNA form, the CDR3 reads TGTGCCAGCGGAGACAGGGTTGCGGTTGATGGCTACACCTTC. It encodes CASGDRVAVDGYTF.

V is TRBV7-9 and J is TRBJ1-2; 8 bases agree with TRBD1. CDR3 length: 13 residues. Losses at the gene ends were 5 bases for V and 6 bases for J; bases not matched to a gene: 5. The V gene's germline CDR1 is SEHNR and CDR2 FQNEAQ (reference sequence). The CDR3 is CASSVDRGHGYTF. For the CDR3, the DNA is TGTGCCAGCAGCGTTGACAGGGGCCATGGCTACACCTTC.

The chain couples TRBV14 to TRBJ2-3; TRBD1 might be the D (5 bases). CDR1 SGHDN and CDR2 FVKESK come from the germline V gene. V was trimmed by 3 bases and J by 3 bases, leaving 13 bases between them. The CDR3 spans 15 residues. In DNA form, the CDR3 reads TGTGCCAGCAGCCAGGGGCTGGGTAGAACAGATACGCAGTATTTT. It encodes CASSQGLGRTDTQYF.

The rearrangement uses TRBV27 and TRBJ2-5; 7 bases fit TRBD1. V lost 1 base, J lost 5 bases, and 4 bases stayed unmatched. The CDR3 runs 14 residues. CDR1 and CDR2 from the germline V gene are MNHEY and SMNVEV (reference sequence). CDR3 in amino acids: CASSLYRGEETQYF. Here the CDR3 DNA reads TGTGCCAGCAGTTTATACAGGGGAGAGGAGACCCAGTACTTC.

The chain is built from TRBV6-1 and TRBJ2-7; 16 bases fit TRBD2. The CDR3 has 15 amino acids. CDR1 is MNHNS, CDR2 SASEGT, per germline. Trimming at V came to 7 bases and at J to 5 bases, leaving 5 bases not matched to a gene. The CDR3 spells CASTGLAGGTDEQYF. Here the CDR3 DNA reads TGTGCCAGCACGGGACTAGCGGGGGGGACCGACGAGCAGTACTTC.

The chain combines TRBV6-5 with TRBJ1-3; no clear D. Between the trimmed V and J ends, which lost 5 bases and 2 bases, there was a span of 13 bases. Germline CDR1 MNHEY, CDR2 SVGAGI. The CDR3 consists of 15 residues. For the CDR3, the DNA is TGTGCCAGCAGTGGAATCAAGGGAGCTGGAAACACCATATATTTT. This codes for CASSGIKGAGNTIYF.